This is a list of T cell receptor beta chains from one sample in a study of metastatic and nonmetastatic thyroid tumors. TCRdb reassembled clones from the PCR reads with MiXCR. The sample lists roughly 15,000 clones, roughly a quarter seen once, with about 8.4% in the top ten. Sequenced input: tumor tissue. These receptors all stem from a female donor with papillary thyroid cancer or a benign thyroid nodule (not recorded which). Some clones in this sample may be carry-over from other donors' samples. The CDR3 runs from the conserved cysteine through the conserved F or W. The order of the fields is clone size, J gene, CDR3 length, D gene, V gene, CDR3 protein, CDR3 DNA. A D gene is named only where the DNA matches it firmly. Clone size is stated in some rows and not others, as once, few, many or a class when expanded.

>few|TRBJ2-1|13|NA|TRBV2
CASSGQGRNEQFF
TGTGCCAGCAGTGGCCAGGGTCGGAATGAGCAGTTCTTC
>many|TRBJ2-7|14|NA|TRBV19
CASSIRSMPYEQYF
TGTGCCAGTAGTATAAGGAGCATGCCCTACGAGCAGTACTTC
>many|TRBJ2-3|15|NA|TRBV5-4
CASSSDGTSTDTQYF
TGTGCCAGCAGCTCGGACGGTACTAGCACAGATACGCAGTATTTT
>many|TRBJ2-1|15|TRBD2|TRBV6-1
CASSEFSGNHNEQFF
TGTGCCAGCAGTGAGTTTAGCGGGAACCACAATGAGCAGTTCTTC
>once|TRBJ1-5|13|NA|TRBV20-1
CSARGGANQPQHF
TGCAGTGCCCGAGGGGGGGCCAATCAGCCCCAGCATTTT
>few|TRBJ1-1|12|NA|TRBV6-9
CASSYRSTEAFF
TGTGCCAGCAGTTATCGTAGCACTGAAGCTTTCTTT
>few|TRBJ1-1|15|NA|TRBV5-1
CASSAVQGLDTEAFF
TGCGCCAGCAGCGCCGTACAGGGACTGGATACTGAAGCTTTCTTT
>few|TRBJ1-2|14|NA|TRBV2
CASSIEPTLSGYTF
TGTGCCAGTAGTATAGAGCCAACCCTATCTGGCTACACCTTC
>NA|TRBJ1-5|15|TRBD1|TRBV5-5
CASSLNRGSNQPQHF
TGTGCCAGCAGCTTAAACAGGGGAAGCAATCAGCCCCAGCATTTT
>medium-sized|TRBJ2-7|15|NA|TRBV4-3
CASSQDLSDSYEQYF
TGCGCCAGCAGCCAAGATCTTTCAGATTCCTACGAGCAGTACTTC
>medium-sized|TRBJ2-3|14|NA|TRBV5-1
CASNPAGTTDTQYF
TGCGCCAGCAACCCCGCGGGGACGACAGATACGCAGTATTTT
>few|TRBJ2-7|14|NA|TRBV28
CASSLRGSSYEKYF
TGTGCCAGCAGTTTACGGGGCAGCTCCTACGAGAAGTACTTC
>many|TRBJ2-5|12|NA|TRBV6-1
CASRDTQETQYF
TGTGCCAGCAGGGACACCCAAGAGACCCAGTACTTC
>many|TRBJ2-3|17|TRBD2|TRBV2
CASSEWASGTSTDTQYF
TGTGCCAGCAGTGAATGGGCTAGCGGGACTAGCACGGATACGCAGTATTTT
>many|TRBJ1-1|13|NA|TRBV30
CAWSTRGNTEAFF
TGTGCCTGGAGTACCAGGGGGAACACTGAAGCTTTCTTT
>medium-sized|TRBJ1-2|13|TRBD1|TRBV30
CAWEGTGNNGYTF
TGTGCCTGGGAGGGGACAGGGAATAATGGCTACACCTTC
>medium-sized|TRBJ1-1|16|TRBD1|TRBV11-1
CASSPRTGGMNTEAFF
TGTGCCAGCAGCCCTCGGACAGGGGGGATGAACACTGAAGCTTTCTTT
>NA|TRBJ1-5|15|NA|TRBV20-1
CSARDSGFSNQPQHF
TGCAGTGCTAGAGATTCAGGCTTTAGCAATCAGCCCCAGCATTTT
>many|TRBJ2-1|11|TRBD1|TRBV29-1
CSVCPDREQFF
TGCAGCGTCTGCCCGGACAGGGAGCAGTTCTTC
>many|TRBJ1-4|12|NA|TRBV20-1
CSASKGDEKLFF
TGCAGTGCTAGTAAGGGGGATGAAAAACTGTTTTTT
>many|TRBJ1-3|16|NA|TRBV9
CASSVEQGLSGNTIYF
TGTGCCAGCAGCGTAGAGCAGGGATTATCCGGAAACACCATATATTTT
>many|TRBJ1-4|12|NA|TRBV18
CASHATNEKLFF
TGTGCCAGCCATGCAACTAATGAAAAACTGTTTTTT